A single sample is the source of the 29 T cell receptor beta chains below, sequenced in a study of shared clonotypes between healthy human individuals. Assay: immunoSEQ multiplex PCR; the TCRdb copy retains only in-frame clones and omits some. Counted here are some 1 million clones, around 76% occurring once; the ten biggest clones make up roughly 1.4%. The sequenced sample consisted of memory CD4+ T cells sorted from blood. The subset here: CD45RA-negative fraction. The receptors stem from a man aged 18-30 years in good health.

The chain joins TRBV4-1 to TRBJ2-1, with unresolved D. Per germline, CDR1 MGHRA and CDR2 YSYEKL. CDR3 size: 15 residues. Deletions cut 1 base from V and 8 bases from J, with 15 bases between. DNA for the CDR3: TGCGCCAGCAGCCAAGCTGGGCTTTTAAGCGATGAGCAGTTCTTC. Amino acid sequence: CASSQAGLLSDEQFF.

The sample holds a few counts of this clone. V and J are TRBV4-1 and TRBJ1-1, with 10 nucleotides matching TRBD1. The CDR3 loop spans 15 amino acids. V dropped 3 bases and J dropped 5; count of bases not matched to a gene: 6. Germline V lookup: CDR1 MGHRA, CDR2 YSYEKL. The DNA for the CDR3 is TGCGCCAGCAGCCACCCGGGGACAGGGGAAACTGAAGCTTTCTTT. Translation gives CASSHPGTGETEAFF.

The gene calls are TRBV10-1 and TRBJ2-7, with TRBD1 matching over 8 bases. V dropped 6 bases and J dropped 3; count of bases not matched to a gene: 7. The germline gives CDR1 WNHNN, CDR2 SYGVQD (reference sequence). The CDR3 runs to 14 residues. The CDR3 here is CASSPEGTGYEQYF. For the CDR3, the DNA is TGCGCCAGCAGCCCCGAGGGGACAGGCTACGAGCAGTACTTC.

The chain links TRBV6-1 to TRBJ1-1; D not certain. V shed 5 bases and J shed 1 base, with 8 bases lying between them. Germline CDR1 and CDR2: MNHNS and SASEGT. The CDR3 is 13 residues long. The CDR3 here is CASSTAGNTEAFF. The CDR3 nucleotides are TGTGCCAGCAGTACCGCGGGGAACACTGAAGCTTTCTTT.

The rearrangement links TRBV5-1 to TRBJ1-3, with a weak D call TRBD1 (6 bases). The CDR3 has 15 residues. Trimming stripped 4 bases from V and 4 bases from J, with 15 bases between. The germline V gene encodes CDR1 SGHRS and CDR2 YFSETQ. The CDR3 spells CASSRENRAGNTIYF. As DNA, the CDR3 is TGCGCCAGCAGCCGAGAAAACAGGGCCGGAAACACCATATATTTT.

This clone was counted a single time. The chain recombines TRBV7-9 with TRBJ1-4; D is undetermined. The V end lost 3 bases, the J end lost 0 bases, and 5 bases lay between the germline ends. This CDR3 has 14 amino acids. Germline V lookup: CDR1 SEHNR, CDR2 FQNEAQ (reference sequence). CDR3 region: CASSFEATNEKLFF. In nucleotides, the CDR3 is TGTGCCAGCAGCTTTGAAGCAACTAATGAAAAACTGTTTTTT. The full variable domain, its missing parts supplied by reference TRBV7-9 and TRBJ1-4, is DTGVSQNPRHKITKRGQNVTFRCDPISEHNRLYWYRQTLGQGPEFLTYFQNEAQLEKSRLLSDRFSAERPKGSFSTLEIQRTEQGDSAMYLCASSFEATNEKLFFGSGTQLSVL.

The chain couples TRBV6-6 to TRBJ2-7; D remains unclear. Trimming stripped 7 bases from V and 9 bases from J, with 25 bases between. CDR1 and CDR2 (germline): MNHNY, SVGAGI (reference sequence). The CDR3 covers 15 residues. The CDR3 is CASTHDTSRAATQYF. The CDR3 DNA is TGTGCCAGCACCCACGACACAAGCCGGGCTGCTACGCAGTACTTC.

The count of this clone is one. A much larger clone lies one base from this, so it may be a read error. Other DNA sequences in the sample encode the same CDR3. This sequence joins TRBV6-5 and TRBJ2-3, with D hard to call. The length of the CDR3 is 11 residues. The germline V gene encodes CDR1 MNHEY and CDR2 SVGAGI. V gave up 6 bases and J gave up 1 base, with 2 bases separating them. CDR3 residues: CASRGTDTQYF. The CDR3 coding sequence is TGTGCCAGCAGGGGCACAGATACGCAGTATTTT.

With respect to this clone: The identical CDR3 is also encoded by other nucleotide sequences in the sample. The V gene is TRBV4-1, the J gene TRBJ2-2; 12 nucleotides agree with TRBD2. Germline V lookup: CDR1 MGHRA, CDR2 YSYEKL. The CDR3 length is 17 residues. Trimming at V came to 4 bases and at J to 3 bases, leaving 6 bases not matched to a gene. The CDR3 sequence is CASSRSSGGADTGELFF. CDR3 in DNA: TGCGCCAGCAGCCGCTCTAGCGGGGGGGCCGACACCGGGGAGCTGTTTTTT.

In the case of this clone: Distinct nucleotide sequences in the sample also encode this CDR3. The genes are TRBV7-3 and TRBJ2-5; D is uncertain. The CDR3 loop spans 13 amino acids. Germline V gene lookup returns CDR1 SGHTA and CDR2 FQGTGA. Trimming shortened V by 0 bases and J by 2 bases, and 4 bases separated the two germline ends. CDR3 sequence reads: CASSLTQQETQYF. The DNA of the CDR3 is TGTGCCAGCAGCTTAACCCAGCAAGAGACCCAGTACTTC.

This clone was seen only once. The chain links TRBV5-4 to TRBJ2-2; 7 bases map to TRBD1. This CDR3 comprises 13 residues. Trimming removed 6 bases from V and 6 bases from J; junction bases left unmatched: 5. Germline V gene sequence: CDR1 SGHNT, CDR2 YYREEE (reference sequence). CDR3 region: CASKQGLPGELFF. The CDR3 DNA is TGTGCCAGCAAACAGGGGTTGCCCGGGGAGCTGTTTTTT. The full variable domain, with the rest looked up from reference TRBV5-4 and TRBJ2-2, is ETGVTQSPTHLIKTRGQQVTLRCSSQSGHNTVSWYQQALGQGPQFIFQYYREEENGRGNFPPRFSGLQFPNYSSELNVNALELDDSALYLCASKQGLPGELFFGEGSRLTVL.

The chain couples TRBV7-2 to TRBJ2-7; 7 bases match TRBD2. Germline V gives CDR1 SGHTA, CDR2 FQGNSA. J gave up 7 bases and V 1 base, and 10 bases lay outside the gene matches. This CDR3 is 15 amino acids long. The CDR3 sequence is CASSLGGRGVREQYF. The CDR3 DNA reads TGTGCCAGCAGCTTAGGAGGTCGGGGGGTAAGGGAGCAGTACTTC.

The V gene is TRBV6-6, the J gene TRBJ2-7, with D possibly TRBD1 on 5 matching bases. Trimming took off 0 bases at V and 3 bases at J, with 9 bases between the two ends. Germline V gene data show CDR1 as MNHNY and CDR2 as SVGAGI (reference sequence). The CDR3 runs 14 residues. The CDR3 sequence is CASSYSPGRYEQYF. DNA for the CDR3: TGTGCCAGCAGTTACTCGCCAGGGCGCTACGAGCAGTACTTC.

V usage is TRBV7-2 and J usage is TRBJ2-7; tentatively, D is TRBD1 (6 bases). The CDR3 spans 15 residues. Germline values: CDR1 SGHTA, CDR2 FQGNSA. V was cut by 1 base and J by 4 bases, with 14 bases left in between. This CDR3 reads CASSLVGQGKYEQYF. The CDR3 nucleotides are TGTGCCAGCAGCTTAGTAGGGCAGGGGAAGTACGAGCAGTACTTC.

This chain joins TRBV29-1 and TRBJ1-1; D is unresolved. V was pared by 7 bases and J by 2 bases, with 14 bases between. The CDR3 totals 13 residues. The germline V gene has CDR1 SQVTM and CDR2 ANQGSEA. The CDR3 is CSAQTKPNTEAFF. DNA for the CDR3: TGCAGCGCCCAGACAAAACCAAACACTGAAGCTTTCTTT.

A remark on this clone: Within the sample, other DNA sequences also encode this same CDR3. The chain joins TRBV28 to TRBJ1-2; no clear D gene. The CDR3 is 10 amino acids. V was cut by 5 bases and J by 5 bases, with 3 bases left in between. Germline loops: CDR1 MDHEN, CDR2 SYDVKM. This CDR3 is CASSDYGYTF. CDR3 sequence (DNA): TGTGCCAGCAGTGATTATGGCTACACCTTC.

V usage is TRBV5-4 and J usage is TRBJ2-1, with 9 bases matching TRBD2. V trimming: 5 bases; J trimming: 2 bases; junction bases outside the gene matches: 8. In germline, CDR1 is SGHNT, CDR2 YYREEE (reference sequence). The CDR3 has 16 amino acids. The CDR3 coding sequence is TGTGCCAGCAGTCGTAGCGGGAGCGCCGCCTACAATGAGCAGTTCTTC. This translates into CASSRSGSAAYNEQFF.

This chain uses TRBV30 with TRBJ2-7, with TRBD1 as a possible D gene (6 bases). Germline CDR1 GTSNPN, CDR2 SVGIG (reference sequence). The CDR3 has 13 residues. Trimming took off 5 bases at V and 0 bases at J, with 11 bases between the two ends. CDR3 in amino acids: CAWGQSSSYEQYF. DNA for the CDR3: TGTGCCTGGGGACAGTCAAGCTCCTACGAGCAGTACTTC.

This clone was detected ten times or more. The genes are TRBV6-1 and TRBJ2-7, with D unclear. The CDR3 is 14 amino acids. Trimming left V 3 bases short and J 0 bases short, with 9 bases between. The germline V gene has CDR1 MNHNS and CDR2 SASEGT. Here the CDR3 reads CASSEYSSSYEQYF. CDR3 bases: TGTGCCAGCAGTGAGTACTCGAGCTCCTACGAGCAGTACTTC.

The chain links TRBV18 to TRBJ2-1; perhaps TRBD2 as D (5 bases). With 5 bases removed from V and 8 bases from J, the gap between germline ends came to 13 bases. The CDR3 loop spans 13 amino acids. Germline V gives CDR1 KGHSH, CDR2 LQKENI. As DNA, the CDR3 is TGTGCCAGCTCATCCCGGGAAACCGATGAGCAGTTCTTC. It translates to CASSSRETDEQFF.

The chain is built from TRBV30 and TRBJ2-5, with D maybe TRBD2 (5 bases). The J call may be faulty, since TRBJ2-7 better matches the DNA end. The CDR3 covers 13 residues. Germline lookup yields CDR1 GTSNPN and CDR2 SVGIG (reference sequence). CDR3: CAWSSQRGYEQYF. In DNA form, the CDR3 reads TGTGCCTGGAGTTCCCAACGGGGCTACGAGCAGTACTTC.

This chain connects TRBV6-1 to TRBJ2-3; D unclear. The CDR3 is made up of 16 amino acids. Germline CDR1 MNHNS, CDR2 SASEGT. V dropped 2 bases and J dropped 1 base, with 13 bases sitting between them. CDR3: CASSEYRTSGTDTQYF. For the CDR3, the DNA is TGTGCCAGCAGTGAATATCGGACGAGCGGCACAGATACGCAGTATTTT.

The rearrangement links TRBV6-1 to TRBJ1-5, with TRBD1 as a possible D gene (6 bases). Germline CDR1 reads MNHNS; CDR2 reads SASEGT. The CDR3 has 14 amino acids. Trimming stripped 3 bases from V and 9 bases from J, with 15 bases between. DNA for the CDR3: TGTGCCAGCAGTGAGGCCGGGACATCGTTGCCCCAGCATTTT. The encoded protein is CASSEAGTSLPQHF.

The chain uses TRBV6-6 and TRBJ1-5, with a weak D call TRBD1 (5 bases). CDR3 length: 15 amino acids. Trimming took off 6 bases at V and 1 base at J, with 13 bases between the two ends. From germline, CDR1 is MNHNY and CDR2 SVGAGI (reference sequence). CDR3 region: CASSRGGDSNQPQHF. Here the CDR3 DNA reads TGTGCCAGCAGCCGGGGGGGGGACAGCAATCAGCCCCAGCATTTT.

The genes are TRBV6-1 and TRBJ2-3, with D maybe TRBD1 (6 bases). Germline V gene sequence: CDR1 MNHNS, CDR2 SASEGT. Trimming cost V 6 bases and J 3 bases, with 13 bases left between them. CDR3 length: 14 residues. The DNA for the CDR3 is TGTGCCAGCAGCTTCCTACAGGGAACAGATACGCAGTATTTT. Amino acids: CASSFLQGTDTQYF.

The chain uses TRBV6-6 and TRBJ2-5; TRBD2 agrees at 11 bases. This CDR3 has 14 residues. The germline V gene encodes CDR1 MNHNY and CDR2 SVGAGI (reference sequence). V lost 6 bases, J lost 3 bases, and 3 bases stayed unmatched. In DNA, the CDR3 is TGTGCCAGCAGCCAGGGACTAGCGGAAGAGACCCAGTACTTC. This codes for CASSQGLAEETQYF.

The chain uses TRBV6-6 and TRBJ1-4, with D hard to call. CDR1 is MNHNY, CDR2 SVGAGI, per germline (reference sequence). The CDR3 length is 13 residues. Trimming removed 6 bases at V and 5 bases at J, with 10 bases between. The CDR3 coding sequence is TGTGCCAGCAGGCAGGATGGCAATGAAAAACTGTTTTTT. Protein sequence: CASRQDGNEKLFF.

This clone was counted between two and nine times. The same CDR3 can be traced to other DNA sequences in this sample. The rearrangement uses TRBV11-2 and TRBJ1-2; tentative D call: TRBD1 (6 bases). V lost 1 base and J lost 4, with 7 bases in between. CDR1 and CDR2 from the germline V gene are SGHAT and FQNNGV. This CDR3 is built from 13 residues. The CDR3 nucleotides read TGTGCCAGCAGCTTAGGGACAGTCTATGGCTACACCTTC. This sequence encodes CASSLGTVYGYTF.

The chain carries TRBV15 and TRBJ2-1; unclear D gene. Germline CDR1 is LNHNV and CDR2 is YYDKDF (reference sequence). Deletions cut 0 bases from V and 4 bases from J, with 10 bases between. There are 15 residues in the CDR3. CDR3 loop: CATSRDWTGYNEQFF. CDR3 in DNA: TGTGCCACCAGCAGAGATTGGACGGGTTACAATGAGCAGTTCTTC. Together with reference TRBV15 and TRBJ2-1, the CDR3 gives the full variable domain: DAMVIQNPRYQVTQFGKPVTLSCSQTLNHNVMYWYQQKSSQAPKLLFHYYDKDFNNEADTPDNFQSRRPNTSFCFLDIRSPGLGDTAMYLCATSRDWTGYNEQFFGPGTRLTVL.